This T cell receptor beta chain was sequenced during a study of lymphopenia after photon versus proton radiotherapy. General observations from the study: Better survival with proton therapy was suggested as possible, not demonstrated.

The count of this clone is one. The antigen is not known. Repertoires were generated with immunoSEQ multiplex PCR, while TCRdb's copy carries only in-frame clones and drops some. The sample includes around 30,000 clones, 75% to 90% of them seen just once. The length of the CDR3 is 18 residues. Germline V gene sequence: CDR1 SGHTA, CDR2 FQGNSA. The ends were cut back, 7 bases at V and 0 bases at J, with 19 bases in the middle. The source was peripheral blood, collected from a patient treated with proton-based radiotherapy. The chain links TRBV7-2 to TRBJ2-6; TRBD1 is a possible D gene (5 bases). The receptor was isolated from a woman in her seventies with pancreatic cancer. The CDR3 DNA reads as TGTGCCAGCACCGAACGACAGAGTTCAAGCTCTGGGGCCAACGTCCTGACTTTC. It translates to CASTERQSSSSGANVLTF.